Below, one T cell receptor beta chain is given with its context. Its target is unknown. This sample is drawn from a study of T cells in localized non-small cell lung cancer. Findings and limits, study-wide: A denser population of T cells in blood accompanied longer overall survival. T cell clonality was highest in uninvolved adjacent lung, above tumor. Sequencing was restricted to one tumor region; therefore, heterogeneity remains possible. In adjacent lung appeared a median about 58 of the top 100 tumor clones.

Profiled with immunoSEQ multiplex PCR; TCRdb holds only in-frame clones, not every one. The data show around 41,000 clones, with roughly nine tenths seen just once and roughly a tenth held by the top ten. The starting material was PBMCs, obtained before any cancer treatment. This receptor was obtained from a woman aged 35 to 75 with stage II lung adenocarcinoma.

The CDR3 here is CATSAGSYEQYF. In DNA form, the CDR3 reads TGTGCCACCTCCGCAGGGTCCTACGAGCAGTACTTC. The chain is built from TRBV15 and TRBJ2-7; D may be TRBD1 (5 bases). The V and J ends lost 8 bases and 1 base respectively, with 9 bases between them. CDR1 is LNHNV and CDR2 is YYDKDF in the germline V gene (reference sequence). The CDR3 is made up of 12 amino acids. The full variable domain, with the rest looked up from reference TRBV15 and TRBJ2-7, is DAMVIQNPRYQVTQFGKPVTLSCSQTLNHNVMYWYQQKSSQAPKLLFHYYDKDFNNEADTPDNFQSRRPNTSFCFLDIRSPGLGDTAMYLCATSAGSYEQYFGPGTRLTVT.